The subject of this entry is one T cell receptor (beta chain). What it recognizes is unknown. The CDR3 sequence is 12 residues long. V was cut by 0 bases and J by 11 bases, with 11 bases left in between. Germline-derived CDR1 and CDR2 are SGHRS and YFSETQ. These data come from a study of T cell responses to AZD1222 COVID-19 vaccine. Data came from immunoSEQ multiplex PCR; TCRdb stores just in-frame clones and leaves some out. The sample has over 100,000 clones; around nine tenths are singletons. Broader study findings: Spike-specific TCR depth and breadth grew after two AZD1222 doses. Spike regions recognized by vaccine-associated CD4 TCRs spanned the protein, led by 160-218 and 743-854. Reports indicate that nearly half of spike-specific TCRs are directed at unmutated variant regions. Only five to seven individuals given AZD1222 were seropositive at baseline.

The sequence came from an adult in good health. The chain has TRBV5-1 and TRBJ1-1; D gene uncertain. Specimen: peripheral blood, collected on day 0 of AZD1222 vaccination. Here the CDR3 reads CASSLGGFGAFF. The CDR3, as DNA: TGCGCCAGCAGCTTGGGAGGGTTCGGGGCTTTCTTT.